The clone carrying this T cell receptor (beta chain) was observed a few times. What it binds is not known. This CDR3 spans 18 amino acids. V was pared by 5 bases and J by 0 bases, with 20 bases between. Germline V gene data show CDR1 as MNHEY and CDR2 as SMNVEV (reference sequence). TCR alpha and beta CDR3 regions were amplified from RNA using iRepertoire nested multiplex PCR. Input was 100-400 ng of tissue mRNA or PBMC total RNA. TCRdb itself ran the multiplex PCR reads through MiXCR, one entry per CDR3 protein. The sample holds 100,000 to 150,000 distinct CDR3 sequences, more than 20% seen once. This sample is drawn from a study of glioma-infiltrating T cells. Study-wide findings and caveats: Gliomas, especially low-grade, showed above-expected tissue-blood divergence; non-neoplastic patients showed below.

Material for sequencing was glioma tissue, nonneoplastic brain tissue, or PBMCs (not recorded which). The genes are TRBV27 and TRBJ1-5; D is undetermined. This TCR was sampled from a human donor with low-grade glioma or glioblastoma, undergoing nonglioma brain surgery, or in good health (not recorded which). The CDR3 bases are TGTGCCAGCAGTCGTTTTATGGGAAGGTCCGATAGCAATCAGCCCCAGCATTTT. Amino acids: CASSRFMGRSDSNQPQHF.